This TCR beta chain was obtained from a study of cytomegalovirus exposure and HLA in healthy donors. The study's findings and limits: It was found in a later analysis that first-cohort TCR clusters tended to co-occur in the 120 validation repertoires. Cytomegalovirus status was reportedly diagnosed by the classifier with high sensitivity and specificity.

Method: immunoSEQ multiplex PCR; TCRdb's copy keeps in-frame clones and lacks some. The sample consists of 80,000 to 100,000 clones, roughly 87% of them appearing once. A note on this clone: Its antigen is as yet unknown.

While the first cohort had fewer than 850 subjects, the donors belonged to the separate validation cohort of about 120 subjects. The germline gives CDR1 SGHRS, CDR2 YFSETQ. Trimming cost V 1 base and J 1 base, with 9 bases left between them. The CDR3 loop spans 15 amino acids. The sequence derives from a man between 18 and 29 years old in good health and CMV-seropositive. The chain has TRBV5-1 and TRBJ2-1, with unresolved D. The sequenced sample was PBMCs. Written as DNA, the CDR3 is TGCGCCAGCAGCTTGTACCTAGAGTCCTACAATGAGCAGTTCTTC. This encodes CASSLYLESYNEQFF.